In its sample, the clone carrying this T cell receptor (beta chain) was seen many times. Its antigen remains unknown. Ophthalmopathic donors had moderate-to-severe activity, CAS ≥3 and NOSPECS ≥4, with disease that had lasted under 3 months. These data originate in a study of Graves' ophthalmopathy and Graves' hyperthyroidism. Study background: Prior to any treatment, peripheral blood was collected at the time of initial diagnosis. General observations from the study: The majority of expanded thyroid clonotypes above 0.001 frequency also occurred in blood.

Amplification of TCR beta CDR3 regions used RNA transcripts. Amplification began with first-round RT-PCR using HTBI primers, then second-round multiplex PCR was performed. TCRdb redid the calling of the multiplex PCR reads with MiXCR, one entry per CDR3 protein. The table records hundreds of thousands of distinct CDR3 sequences, about two fifths of them present only once. The source is an adult man with Graves' ophthalmopathy. Material for sequencing was peripheral blood.

The CDR3, as DNA: TGTGCCAGCAGCTTAGTCGGGGACGGTGAAAAACTGTTTTTT. Amino acid sequence: CASSLVGDGEKLFF. The chain has TRBV7-9 and TRBJ1-4; a possible D gene is TRBD1 (5 bases). Germline values: CDR1 SEHNR, CDR2 FQNEAQ (reference sequence). This CDR3 is 14 amino acids long. The ends were cut back, 1 base at V and 7 bases at J, with 10 bases in the middle.